The T cell receptor beta chain under discussion was sequenced for a study of blood T cells in healthy people across ages. This clonotype was counted at least ten times. The antigen remains unidentified. Each of the donors had approximately 10 milliliters of peripheral blood drawn into EDTA-treated Vacutainer tubes. In germline, CDR1 is DFQATT, CDR2 SNEGSKA (reference sequence). The V end was cut by 2 bases, the J end by 2 bases, with 13 bases between. CDR3 size: 14 residues. Overall study findings and caveats: Unsorted PBMCs blocked a conclusive comparison of naive and antigen-experienced cells.

Next came a second PCR, run for 7 to 11 cycles, which used a sample-barcoded 5' primer along with a J-beta primer mix. TCRdb re-analysed the 5' RACE reads in MiXCR, keeping a single row per CDR3 protein. This sample has some 940,000 distinct CDR3 sequences, with about 27% found just once. This same sample was also taken into another study, of T cells of mothers and their children. Per that paper: The study obtained over 8.5 million TCR beta CDR3 reads per mother and 2.5 million to 3 million per child.

The receptor comes from a woman aged 40 to 50 in good health. The material sequenced was blood. V gene TRBV20-1 combines with J gene TRBJ2-7, with D possibly TRBD2 on 7 matching bases. CDR3 DNA sequence: TGCAGTGCTAGAAGCGGGACAACCACCTACGAGCAGTACTTC. Encoded protein: CSARSGTTTYEQYF.